A selection of T cell receptor beta chains follows, all from one sample in a study of cytomegalovirus exposure and HLA in healthy donors. Measured with immunoSEQ multiplex PCR; TCRdb has only the in-frame clones, and not every one. The table records under 250,000 clones, about 84% of them present only once. What was sequenced was PBMCs. The receptors shown here come from a human donor in good health. The CDR3 runs from the conserved cysteine through the conserved F or W. The D gene is left open where the match is weak. Only some rows state a clone size, as once, few, many or a class for expanded clones.

v_gene	j_gene	d_gene	abundance	CDR3nt	CDR3aa
TRBV7-9	TRBJ2-1	TRBD2	few	TGTGCCAGCAGCTTGTGGGGTAGGGAAGCGGGACCCCCCTACAATGAGCAGTTCTTC	CASSLWGREAGPPYNEQFF
TRBV27	TRBJ2-1	TRBD2	-	TGTGCCAGCAGACCCGGGACTAGTATAAATCGGGAGCAGTTCTTC	CASRPGTSINREQFF
TRBV10-1	TRBJ2-1	-	-	TGCGCCAGCAGTGAGACGGGAGTGTACAATGAGCAGTTCTTC	CASSETGVYNEQFF
TRBV13	TRBJ2-7	TRBD2	-	TGTGCCAGCAGCGGACGAACCACCGGGACTAGCGGGAAATACGAGCAGTACTTC	CASSGRTTGTSGKYEQYF
TRBV2	TRBJ2-3	-	-	TGTGCCAGCCCTGCCCCAGCGCCCTTGCTGGCAGATACGCAGTATTTT	CASPAPAPLLADTQYF
TRBV15	TRBJ1-5	-	-	TGTGCCACCAGCAGAGATGCGGGGTATCAGCCCCAGCATTTT	CATSRDAGYQPQHF
TRBV28	TRBJ2-7	TRBD2	-	TGTGCCAGCAGTACCCCGGGACTAGCGGGAGGGCCCCCCTACGAGCAGTACTTC	CASSTPGLAGGPPYEQYF
TRBV27	TRBJ1-2	TRBD1	-	TGTGCCAGCGGGGAAACCGGGACAGAGAACTATGGCTACACCTTC	CASGETGTENYGYTF
TRBV7-2	TRBJ2-1	TRBD2	-	TGTGCCAGCAGCTTAGTGGTTGGAGCGGGAGGGCCGAATGAGCAGTTCTTC	CASSLVVGAGGPNEQFF
TRBV7-9	TRBJ2-1	TRBD2	-	TGTGCCAGCAGCCCCGGTGCTAGCGGGAGCTCCTACAATGAGCAGTTCTTC	CASSPGASGSSYNEQFF
TRBV7-2	TRBJ2-7	TRBD2	-	TGTGCCAGCAGCCCGACTAGCGGGAGGTACGAGCAGTACTTC	CASSPTSGRYEQYF
TRBV5-6	TRBJ1-2	TRBD1	-	TGTGCCAGCACCGACAACGACAGGGACTATGGCTACACCTTC	CASTDNDRDYGYTF
TRBV19	TRBJ1-3	-	-	TGTGCCAGTAGCCTCCTATACGGCTCTGGAAACACCATATATTTT	CASSLLYGSGNTIYF
TRBV29-1	TRBJ2-3	TRBD2	-	TGCAGCGTAGAAACGGGAGGGACAGATACGCAGTATTTT	CSVETGGTDTQYF
TRBV14	TRBJ1-4	TRBD1	-	TGTGCCAGCAGCCCCCGGACAGGAAATGAAAAACTGTTTTTT	CASSPRTGNEKLFF
TRBV29-1	TRBJ2-7	TRBD2	-	TGCAGCGCCGTCACTAGCGGGAGGCCCCAGGAGCAGTACTTC	CSAVTSGRPQEQYF
TRBV12-5	TRBJ2-7	TRBD1	-	TGTGCTAGTGGTTTGGTACCCGGCGCCGGGACAGGCCACTACGAGCAGTACTTC	CASGLVPGAGTGHYEQYF
TRBV19	TRBJ2-4	TRBD2	-	TGTGCCAGTAGTATACCACTAGCGGGAGCCAAAAACATTCAGTACTTC	CASSIPLAGAKNIQYF
TRBV4-1	TRBJ2-7	-	-	TGCGCCAGCAGCCAAGAAAGAGGGACTCGCTCCTACGAGCAGTACTTC	CASSQERGTRSYEQYF